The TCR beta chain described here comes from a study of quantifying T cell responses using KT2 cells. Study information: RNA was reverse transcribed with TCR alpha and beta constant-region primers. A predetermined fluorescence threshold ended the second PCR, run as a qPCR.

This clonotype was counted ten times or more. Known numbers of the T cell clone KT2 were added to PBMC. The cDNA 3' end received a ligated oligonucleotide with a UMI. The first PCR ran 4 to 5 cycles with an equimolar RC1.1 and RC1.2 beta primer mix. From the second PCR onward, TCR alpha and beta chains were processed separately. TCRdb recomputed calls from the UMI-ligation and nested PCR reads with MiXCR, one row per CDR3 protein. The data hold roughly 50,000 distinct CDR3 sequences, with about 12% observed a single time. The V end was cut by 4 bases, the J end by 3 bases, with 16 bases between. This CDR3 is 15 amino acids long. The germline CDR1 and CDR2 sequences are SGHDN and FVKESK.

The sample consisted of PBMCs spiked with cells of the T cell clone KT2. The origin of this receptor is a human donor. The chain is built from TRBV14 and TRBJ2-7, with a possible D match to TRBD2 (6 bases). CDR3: CASSRSPGVLYEQYF. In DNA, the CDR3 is TGTGCCAGCAGCCGGAGTCCGGGAGTCCTCTACGAGCAGTACTTC.